This passage covers 6 T cell receptor beta chains from one sample sequenced in a study of T cell changes during pregnancy in multiple sclerosis (dated by TCRdb to the late 2010s). Libraries were constructed by the immunoSEQ multiplex PCR assay. TCRdb provides this immuneACCESS table in a form limited to in-frame rearrangements. Some clones are lacking; in checked studies, under half of them reflect an unresolved V gene, and why the rest are absent is not known. The sample data list roughly 40,000 clones, and approximately 92% of these were observed just once. The ten top clones hold roughly 1.2% of the sample. The material was peripheral blood, obtained before pregnancy. These receptors came from a female donor with multiple sclerosis, enrolled in a pregnancy study.

About this clone itself: The junction does not match germline at one end; this may be a read error. The rearrangement joins TRBV5-5 to TRBJ2-2, with a tentative D call TRBD1 (9 bases). Germline CDR1 SGHKS, CDR2 YYEKEE (reference sequence). The CDR3 is 19 residues long. CDR3 loop: CASTFHLDRGLGNAGELFF. Written as DNA, the CDR3 is TGTGCCAGCACCTTTCACTTGGACAGGGGACTAGGGAACGCCGGGGAGCTGTTTTTT. The complete variable domain, with remaining parts taken from reference TRBV5-5 and TRBJ2-2, reads DAGVTQSPTHLIKTRGQQVTLRCSPISGHKSVSWYQQVLGQGPQFIFQYYEKEERGRGNFPDRFSARQFPNYSSELNVNALLLGDSALYLCASTFHLDRGLGNAGELFFGEGSRLTVL.

V and J are TRBV7-9 and TRBJ2-1; 7 bases line up with TRBD2. The CDR3 length is 17 residues. Trimming at V came to 5 bases and at J to 4 bases, leaving 14 bases not matched to a gene. Germline V gene sequence: CDR1 SEHNR, CDR2 FQNEAQ (reference sequence). Here the CDR3 reads CASSPSSASGTYNEQFF. The CDR3 coding sequence is TGTGCCAGCAGCCCAAGTAGCGCTAGCGGAACGTACAATGAGCAGTTCTTC.

The chain carries TRBV4-3 and TRBJ1-3; possibly TRBD1 for D (5 bases). CDR1 LGHNA and CDR2 YSLEER come from the germline V gene. The CDR3 loop spans 15 amino acids. V was clipped by 1 base and J by 3 bases, with 10 bases between them. In DNA, the CDR3 is TGCGCCAGCAGCCAAGGGGCGGGGGGTGGAAACACCATATATTTT. Translating gives CASSQGAGGGNTIYF.

The chain recombines TRBV4-1 with TRBJ2-7; maybe TRBD1 (6 bases). The ends were cut back, 0 bases at V and 2 bases at J, with 20 bases in the middle. Germline V gene lookup returns CDR1 MGHRA and CDR2 YSYEKL. The CDR3 is made up of 18 amino acids. CDR3 DNA: TGCGCCAGCAGCCAAGATCAGGAGGCAGGGGTCTCCACCTACGAGCAGTACTTC. Protein product: CASSQDQEAGVSTYEQYF.

The chain has TRBV7-9 and TRBJ1-2, with 7 positions matching TRBD1. Unmatched junction bases numbered 9, after V lost 5 bases and J lost 0 bases. The CDR3 has 16 amino acids. Germline V gives CDR1 SEHNR, CDR2 FQNEAQ (reference sequence). CDR3 residues: CASSPRTGLANYGYTF. The CDR3 coding sequence is TGTGCCAGCAGCCCAAGGACAGGCTTAGCTAACTATGGCTACACCTTC.

The CDR3 protein is CASSVGIAEVQETQYF. DNA of the CDR3: TGTGCCAGCAGCGTAGGAATAGCGGAGGTGCAAGAGACCCAGTACTTC. The rearrangement uses TRBV9 and TRBJ2-5; D may be TRBD2 (6 bases). Germline V CDR1 and CDR2: SGDLS, YYNGEE. This CDR3 contains 16 residues. V was trimmed by 0 bases and J by 2 bases, leaving 14 bases between them.